The 14 T cell receptor beta chains given below trace back to one sample, sequenced in a study of PD-1 blockade in classical Hodgkin lymphoma. Profiling relied on immunoSEQ multiplex PCR, and the TCRdb table lists in-frame clones only, not all of them. The sample lists almost 100,000 clones, 80% to 95% seen once, with 2.8% in the top ten. All trial patients relapsed after autologous stem cell transplantation. The starting material was peripheral blood mononuclear cells (PBMCs), obtained at baseline. These receptors were taken from a human donor with classical Hodgkin lymphoma.

The chain has TRBV5-1 and TRBJ2-7, with D possibly being TRBD2 (5 bases). Germline loops: CDR1 SGHRS, CDR2 YFSETQ. CDR3 length: 14 amino acids. V dropped 4 bases and J dropped 5 bases, with 16 bases sitting between them. This CDR3 is CASSLRARADEQYF. CDR3 sequence (DNA): TGCGCCAGCAGCCTGAGGGCCCGGGCGGACGAGCAGTACTTC.

The rearrangement links TRBV11-2 to TRBJ1-2; D gene uncertain. Trimming cost V 0 bases and J 1 base, with 12 bases left between them. Per the germline V gene, CDR1 is SGHAT and CDR2 is FQNNGV. The CDR3 is made up of 16 amino acids. The CDR3 reads CASSLDHGIFNYGYTF. CDR3 in DNA: TGTGCCAGCAGCTTAGATCATGGAATTTTTAACTATGGCTACACCTTC.

The chain combines TRBV5-6 with TRBJ2-7, with TRBD1 as a possible D gene (5 bases). This CDR3 is 12 amino acids long. In germline, CDR1 is SGHDT, CDR2 YYEEEE. V lost 2 bases and J 4 bases, leaving 7 bases between the germline ends. CDR3 sequence: CASSFPGYEQYF. CDR3 DNA: TGTGCCAGCAGCTTCCCAGGGTACGAGCAGTACTTC.

This chain connects TRBV2 to TRBJ2-5, with 7 positions matching TRBD2. V lost 7 bases to trimming and J lost 5 bases; unmatched junction nucleotides: 13. The CDR3 runs 15 residues. The germline V gene has CDR1 SNHLY and CDR2 FYNNEI. The CDR3 loop reads CASTWGGREVETQYF. The CDR3 DNA reads as TGTGCCAGCACCTGGGGTGGGAGGGAGGTGGAGACCCAGTACTTC.

This clone came up once. The rearrangement joins TRBV5-6 to TRBJ1-2, with D possibly matching TRBD1 (6 bases). This CDR3 region has 14 residues. CDR1 is SGHDT, CDR2 YYEEEE, per germline. The germline V and J ends were trimmed by 0 bases and 5 bases, with 11 bases remaining between them. This CDR3 reads CASSLVGTSYGYTF. CDR3 coding DNA: TGTGCCAGCAGCTTGGTCGGGACAAGTTATGGCTACACCTTC.

The CDR3 here is CASRGAYEQYF. The DNA of the CDR3 is TGTGCCAGTAGGGGAGCCTACGAGCAGTACTTC. The chain recombines TRBV19 with TRBJ2-7, with D possibly TRBD2 on 5 matching bases. CDR1 is LNHDA, CDR2 SQIVND, per germline (reference sequence). The CDR3 consists of 11 residues. Trimming took off 6 bases at V and 2 bases at J, with 5 bases between the two ends.

This rearrangement joins TRBV5-4 to TRBJ1-5, with D tentatively TRBD1 (6 bases). Germline V gene lookup returns CDR1 SGHNT and CDR2 YYREEE (reference sequence). Between the trimmed V and J ends, which lost 1 base and 7 bases, there was a span of 15 bases. The CDR3 has 15 amino acids. CDR3 in amino acids: CASSLQEGVGQPQHF. The CDR3 DNA sequence: TGTGCCAGCAGCTTGCAGGAGGGGGTAGGGCAGCCCCAGCATTTT.

J is TRBJ1-1 and V is TRBV18, with unresolved D. Trimming took 1 base from V and 6 from J, leaving 6 bases between them. Germline V gene sequence: CDR1 KGHSH, CDR2 LQKENI. The CDR3 is 12 amino acids. DNA of the CDR3: TGTGCCAGCTCACCACGGCTAGCTGAAGCTTTCTTT. Amino acids: CASSPRLAEAFF.

V and J are TRBV11-3 and TRBJ1-2, with a possible D match to TRBD1 (6 bases). This CDR3 is 15 amino acids long. Germline lookup yields CDR1 SGHNT and CDR2 YENEEA. V lost 5 bases to trimming and J lost 0 bases, with 13 bases between them. This CDR3 is CASSLGDKANYGYTF. Here the CDR3 DNA reads TGTGCCAGCAGCCTCGGGGACAAAGCTAACTATGGCTACACCTTC.

The chain recombines TRBV5-1 with TRBJ2-6; D remains ambiguous. CDR1 is SGHRS, CDR2 YFSETQ, per germline. The CDR3 loop spans 13 amino acids. Trimming cost V 1 base and J 1 base, with 0 bases left between them. The CDR3 sequence is CASSLSGANVLTF. The CDR3 DNA sequence: TGCGCCAGCAGCTTGTCTGGGGCCAACGTCCTGACTTTC.

This chain links TRBV7-9 with TRBJ2-1; 10 nucleotides align to TRBD2. Looked up from germline, CDR1 is SEHNR and CDR2 is FQNEAQ (reference sequence). The CDR3 extends over 14 amino acids. J gave up 6 bases and V 6 bases, and 5 bases lay outside the gene matches. Here the CDR3 reads CASRTSGTSNEQFF. CDR3 nucleotides: TGTGCCAGCAGAACTAGCGGGACCTCCAATGAGCAGTTCTTC.

V usage is TRBV28 and J usage is TRBJ2-3, with D perhaps TRBD2 (6 bases). Trimming took off 7 bases at V and 1 base at J, with 27 bases between the two ends. The CDR3 is 19 amino acids. The germline V gene has CDR1 MDHEN and CDR2 SYDVKM. The CDR3 nucleotides are TGTGCCAGCACCACCCCCTCCGACGGGAGTTTTTTAGGCACAGATACGCAGTATTTT. Amino acids: CASTTPSDGSFLGTDTQYF.

CDR3 loop: CASSLQGRRTEAFF. Written as DNA, the CDR3 is TGTGCCAGCAGCTTGCAGGGGAGGAGGACTGAAGCTTTCTTT. The chain joins TRBV5-6 to TRBJ1-1, with D perhaps matching TRBD1 (6 bases). This CDR3 contains 14 residues. CDR1 SGHDT and CDR2 YYEEEE come from the germline V gene. The V end lost 1 base, the J end lost 5 bases, and 12 bases lay between the germline ends.

The genes are TRBV27 and TRBJ2-1, with 10 bases identical to TRBD2. V shed 3 bases, J shed 4 bases, and the junction held 6 bases outside the gene matches. CDR3 length: 16 residues. Germline assignment: CDR1 MNHEY and CDR2 SMNVEV (reference sequence). The chain's CDR3 is CASSLVLAGPYNEQFF. CDR3 nucleotide sequence: TGTGCCAGCAGTTTGGTACTAGCGGGACCGTACAATGAGCAGTTCTTC.